This TCR beta chain comes out of a study of cytomegalovirus exposure and HLA in healthy donors. The study's findings and limits: It has been reported that TCR beta sequences accurately predicted the HLA-A and HLA-B alleles of most subjects. Cytomegalovirus-associated status was assigned to about 170 TCR beta chains. Segments of the TCR beta V type were, in most cases, productive about 87% or about 30% of the time in an earlier analysis.

Both 60 Vbeta primers and 13 Jbeta primers went into the PCR. Repertoires were generated with immunoSEQ multiplex PCR, while TCRdb's copy carries only in-frame clones and drops some. The data show about 140,000 clones, under 85% seen once. As to this clone: Its matching antigen is unknown.

The donors comprised healthy bone marrow donors. The sequence came from a man between 18 and 35 years old in good health and CMV-seronegative. Sequencing was done on a sample of PBMCs.

In nucleotides, the CDR3 is TGTGCCAGCAGACCTACCGACAGGGAAAACTATGGCTACACCTTC. Its translation: CASRPTDRENYGYTF. The chain joins TRBV6-1 to TRBJ1-2, with TRBD1 identical over 7 bases. The CDR3 consists of 15 residues. Looked up from germline, CDR1 is MNHNS and CDR2 is SASEGT. Trimming took 6 bases from V and 2 from J; bases not matched to a gene: 9.